The entry that follows covers one T cell receptor (beta chain) sequence. As yet, its antigen is unknown. There are 14 residues in the CDR3. The data stem from a study of tissue T cells after allogeneic stem cell transplantation. Study background: Graft-versus-host disease patients received grafts, several unmodified and three CD34-selected to deplete T cells. Marrow was aspirated from the iliac crest or spine when possible, at autopsy. Study outcomes and limitations: Blood and spleen captured only part of the tissue TCR repertoire.

This table comes from immunoSEQ multiplex PCR, and its TCRdb copy is limited to in-frame clones, with some not included. In the table there are over a thousand clones, around 81% of which are singletons. The chain links TRBV21-1 to TRBJ2-7; the table assigns TRBD1, which was not confirmed against the DNA. TRBV21-1 has pseudogene status. This specimen consisted of blood, obtained at autopsy. This clonotype was obtained from a male patient aged 60 or older with steroid-refractory graft-versus-host disease after an allogeneic stem cell transplant. A share of the T cells may be of graft donor origin. DNA for the CDR3: TGTGCCAGCAGCAGACAGAGATACTCCTACGAGCAGTACTTC. It specifies CASSRQRYSYEQYF.